One sample yielded the 27 T cell receptor beta chains listed below, sequenced in a study of blood T cell repertoires in COVID-19. Data came from immunoSEQ multiplex PCR; TCRdb stores just in-frame clones and leaves some out. The sample comprises over 250,000 clones, 91% of which are singletons, and just over 2.5% rests with the top ten. Sequencing was done on a sample of peripheral blood. These receptors originate from a person aged 18 to 30 with COVID-19, enrolled during active disease.

The chain is built from TRBV5-1 and TRBJ2-1; the match to TRBD2 covers 11 bases. V lost 4 bases to trimming and J lost 6 bases; unmatched junction nucleotides: 6. This CDR3 has 15 residues. Germline CDR1 is SGHRS and CDR2 is YFSETQ. CDR3 nucleotides: TGCGCCAGCAGCCACACTAGCGGGGGATTCAATGAGCAGTTCTTC. This codes for CASSHTSGGFNEQFF.

The chain uses TRBV2 and TRBJ2-5; 10 bases align to TRBD2. The CDR3 is 15 amino acids. Looked up from germline, CDR1 is SNHLY and CDR2 is FYNNEI. With V trimmed by 6 bases and J by 3 bases, 7 bases remained unmatched. DNA for the CDR3: TGTGCCAGCAGAGCGGGTACTAGCGGGAAAGAGACCCAGTACTTC. Translated: CASRAGTSGKETQYF.

The chain combines TRBV6-5 with TRBJ1-5; D gene uncertain. This CDR3 has 13 residues. V was clipped by 5 bases and J by 6 bases, with 11 bases between them. Germline V gene sequence: CDR1 MNHEY, CDR2 SVGAGI. The CDR3 sequence is CASSQTGSQPQHF. CDR3 DNA sequence: TGTGCCAGCAGTCAGACGGGTAGTCAGCCCCAGCATTTT.

The chain links TRBV12-3 or TRBV12-4 to TRBJ1-3; D ambiguous. The CDR3 has 13 residues. V lost 11 bases and J 2 bases, leaving 13 bases between the germline ends. The CDR3 DNA is TGTGCCGCTAGGGAGGGTACTGGAAACACCATATATTTT. Its protein is CAAREGTGNTIYF.

The V call is TRBV2, the J call TRBJ1-1, with TRBD1 matching 9 bases. The V segment lost 10 bases and the J segment 4 bases; nucleotides outside the gene matches: 10. Germline V CDR1 and CDR2: SNHLY, FYNNEI. This CDR3 is 14 amino acids long. The CDR3, as DNA: TGTGCCACCACCGTCACAGGGGGCTCCACTGAAGCTTTCTTT. Encoded protein: CATTVTGGSTEAFF. Drawing the rest from reference TRBV2 and TRBJ1-1, the complete variable domain is EPEVTQTPSHQVTQMGQEVILRCVPISNHLYFYWYRQILGQKVEFLVSFYNNEISEKSEIFDDQFSVERPDGSNFTLKIRSTKLEDSAMYFCATTVTGGSTEAFFGQGTRLTVV.

The rearrangement joins TRBV2 to TRBJ1-6; D is perhaps TRBD1 (5 bases). V lost 4 bases, J lost 10 bases, and 17 bases lay in between. The CDR3 loop spans 15 amino acids. Germline CDR1 and CDR2: SNHLY and FYNNEI. CDR3 loop: CASSATDLQGSPLHF. The CDR3 DNA reads as TGTGCCAGCAGTGCAACGGATCTTCAGGGATCACCCCTCCACTTT.

To note about this clone: At the DNA level, this CDR3 is encoded by other sequences in the same sample as well. V gene TRBV28 combines with J gene TRBJ2-7; 8 bases fit TRBD1. This CDR3 is 13 amino acids long. The germline V gene encodes CDR1 MDHEN and CDR2 SYDVKM. Trimming at V came to 6 bases and at J to 4 bases, leaving 5 bases not matched to a gene. CDR3 in DNA: TGTGCCAGCAGCCCCGGACAGGGTTACGAGCAGTACTTC. Residues: CASSPGQGYEQYF.

The rearrangement uses TRBV4-2 and TRBJ1-2, with TRBD1 identical over 8 bases. The length of the CDR3 is 16 residues. The germline V gene has CDR1 LGHNA and CDR2 YNFKEQ. V dropped 2 bases and J dropped 4; count of bases not matched to a gene: 9. CDR3 protein: CASSQYTGTGSYGYTF. Written as DNA, the CDR3 is TGTGCCAGCAGCCAATATACCGGGACAGGTTCCTATGGCTACACCTTC.

Turning to this clone: At the DNA level, this CDR3 is encoded by other sequences in the same sample as well. The chain is built from TRBV5-6 and TRBJ2-1; 9 positions match TRBD2. The CDR3 covers 14 residues. V gave up 5 bases and J gave up 3 bases; unmatched junction bases: 3. Per the germline V gene, CDR1 is SGHDT and CDR2 is YYEEEE. For the CDR3, the DNA is TGTGCCAGCAGTCTAGCGGGGCTCTACAATGAGCAGTTCTTC. Translation: CASSLAGLYNEQFF.

The rearrangement joins TRBV18 to TRBJ1-5; 7 nucleotides match TRBD1. J gave up 5 bases and V 3 bases, and 10 bases lay outside the gene matches. The germline V gene encodes CDR1 KGHSH and CDR2 LQKENI. The CDR3 runs to 16 residues. This chain's CDR3 is CASSPTLAGGYQPQHF. The CDR3 bases are TGTGCCAGCTCACCCACGTTGGCAGGGGGTTATCAGCCCCAGCATTTT.

The CDR3 region is CASSKRQGGGNTIYF. DNA of the CDR3: TGTGCCAGCAGTAAAAGACAGGGAGGAGGAAACACCATATATTTT. The chain links TRBV6-5 to TRBJ1-3; 7 bases match TRBD1. Per germline, CDR1 MNHEY and CDR2 SVGAGI. Losses at the gene ends were 5 bases for V and 4 bases for J; bases not matched to a gene: 8. The CDR3 consists of 15 residues.

The rearrangement uses TRBV27 and TRBJ2-1, with D possibly being TRBD2 (6 bases). Trimming shortened V by 2 bases and J by 1 base, and 6 bases separated the two germline ends. This CDR3 spans 14 amino acids. Germline V lookup: CDR1 MNHEY, CDR2 SMNVEV (reference sequence). DNA for the CDR3: TGTGCCAGCAGTTTAGCGGGGTCCTACAATGAGCAGTTCTTC. Its translation: CASSLAGSYNEQFF.

V usage is TRBV4-1 and J usage is TRBJ1-1, with D hard to call. V gave up 0 bases and J gave up 0 bases, with 8 bases separating them. CDR1 and CDR2 (germline): MGHRA, YSYEKL. The CDR3 covers 15 residues. The CDR3 sequence is CASSQDALMNTEAFF. The CDR3 nucleotides are TGCGCCAGCAGCCAAGATGCGTTAATGAACACTGAAGCTTTCTTT.

V is TRBV27 and J is TRBJ2-6; D is ambiguous. This CDR3 spans 14 amino acids. With 4 bases removed from V and 0 bases from J, the gap between germline ends came to 4 bases. Germline-derived CDR1 and CDR2 are MNHEY and SMNVEV (reference sequence). The CDR3 loop reads CASSSGSGANVLTF. The DNA for the CDR3 is TGTGCCAGCAGTTCCGGCTCTGGGGCCAACGTCCTGACTTTC.

The V and J genes are TRBV28 and TRBJ1-1; maybe TRBD1 (6 bases). The CDR3 loop spans 12 amino acids. With 6 bases removed from V and 7 bases from J, the gap between germline ends came to 12 bases. Germline V gene sequence: CDR1 MDHEN, CDR2 SYDVKM. CDR3 sequence reads: CASRSAGVEAFF. Here the CDR3 DNA reads TGTGCCAGCAGAAGCGCAGGGGTTGAAGCTTTCTTT.

The chain employs TRBV2 and TRBJ2-7, with D perhaps TRBD2 (6 bases). Trimming took off 7 bases at V and 3 bases at J, with 13 bases between the two ends. The CDR3 runs to 13 residues. Looked up from germline, CDR1 is SNHLY and CDR2 is FYNNEI. The CDR3 here is CASKGLTIYEQYF. CDR3 DNA: TGTGCCAGCAAGGGACTCACCATCTACGAGCAGTACTTC.

The chain recombines TRBV25-1 with TRBJ2-7; 7 bases align to TRBD1. Germline trimming cut 9 bases from V and 7 bases from J; bases unmatched to any gene: 12. This CDR3 is built from 13 residues. Germline CDR1 MGHDK, CDR2 SYGVNS. This CDR3 is CASRDSVIGEQYF. CDR3 bases: TGTGCCAGTCGGGACAGCGTCATCGGGGAGCAGTACTTC.

The chain is built from TRBV11-2 and TRBJ1-2; the D is unclear. V gave up 4 bases and J gave up 8 bases, with 14 bases separating them. Germline CDR1 and CDR2: SGHAT and FQNNGV. The CDR3 is 13 residues long. The CDR3 bases are TGTGCCAGCAGCTCAGCCACGCCTAGCGGCTACACCTTC. As protein: CASSSATPSGYTF. Full variable domain (rest looked up from reference TRBV11-2 and TRBJ1-2): EAGVAQSPRYKIIEKRQSVAFWCNPISGHATLYWYQQILGQGPKLLIQFQNNGVVDDSQLPKDRFSAERLKGVDSTLKIQPAKLEDSAVYLCASSSATPSGYTFGSGTRLTVV.

The chain is built from TRBV6-1 and TRBJ1-3, with 9 bases lining up with TRBD1. V lost 1 base, J lost 2 bases, and 0 bases stayed unmatched. Germline CDR1 reads MNHNS; CDR2 reads SASEGT. The CDR3 length is 15 residues. The CDR3 DNA follows: TGTGCCAGCAGTGAAGACAGGGGGCCTGGAAACACCATATATTTT. Its protein is CASSEDRGPGNTIYF.

The gene calls are TRBV6-5 and TRBJ1-3; D gene uncertain. In germline, CDR1 is MNHEY, CDR2 SVGAGI. CDR3 length equals 13 residues. Trimming took off 7 bases at V and 0 bases at J, with 7 bases between the two ends. CDR3 in DNA: TGTGCCAGCACCCGGAGCTCTGGAAACACCATATATTTT. Its protein product is CASTRSSGNTIYF.

This chain connects TRBV11-2 to TRBJ2-3, with D hard to call. The CDR3 runs to 14 residues. CDR1 is SGHAT, CDR2 FQNNGV, per germline. V was pared by 2 bases and J by 1 base, with 7 bases between. For the CDR3, the DNA is TGTGCCAGCAGCTTAAACCGGGGCACAGATACGCAGTATTTT. It encodes CASSLNRGTDTQYF. Based on the CDR3 plus reference TRBV11-2 and TRBJ2-3, the full variable domain is EAGVAQSPRYKIIEKRQSVAFWCNPISGHATLYWYQQILGQGPKLLIQFQNNGVVDDSQLPKDRFSAERLKGVDSTLKIQPAKLEDSAVYLCASSLNRGTDTQYFGPGTRLTVL.

The V call is TRBV28, the J call TRBJ1-5, with TRBD1 matching over 10 bases. Germline CDR1 MDHEN, CDR2 SYDVKM. V lost 5 bases and J lost 3; bases outside the gene matches: 10. CDR3 length equals 17 residues. This CDR3 is CASSRPPGTGVNQPQHF. The CDR3 coding sequence is TGTGCCAGCAGTAGACCTCCCGGGACAGGGGTCAATCAGCCCCAGCATTTT.

CDR3 sequence (DNA): TGTGCCAGCAGTGAAAGGCAAGGGGTCCTCTATGGCTACACCTTC. It translates to CASSERQGVLYGYTF. The chain employs TRBV2 and TRBJ1-2, with D tentatively TRBD1 (5 bases). Germline CDR1 is SNHLY and CDR2 is FYNNEI. The CDR3 totals 15 residues. The V end was cut by 2 bases, the J end by 4 bases, with 14 bases between.

V and J are TRBV6-5 and TRBJ1-3; tentatively, D is TRBD1 (5 bases). The V end lost 2 bases, the J end lost 3 bases, and 11 bases lay between the germline ends. CDR1 MNHEY and CDR2 SVGAGI come from the germline V gene. The CDR3 contains 15 residues. CDR3 in amino acids: CASSYGAGLGNTIYF. The CDR3 coding sequence is TGTGCCAGCAGTTACGGGGCAGGGCTTGGAAACACCATATATTTT.

This chain uses TRBV5-1 with TRBJ1-1; D possibly corresponds to TRBD1 (5 bases). The germline gives CDR1 SGHRS, CDR2 YFSETQ. CDR3 length: 14 residues. V was cut by 0 bases and J by 1 base, with 7 bases left in between. DNA for the CDR3: TGCGCCAGCAGCTTGGAGGGGCCGAACACTGAAGCTTTCTTT. It yields the protein CASSLEGPNTEAFF.

The sample holds one count of this clone. The chain uses TRBV6-2 or TRBV6-3 and TRBJ2-1, with D tentatively TRBD2 (6 bases). Germline CDR1 MNHEY, CDR2 SVGEGT. The ends were cut back, 0 bases at V and 5 bases at J, with 8 bases in the middle. The CDR3 spans 14 residues. In nucleotides, the CDR3 is TGTGCCAGCAGTTACTCGGGACTCCACAATGAGCAGTTCTTC. Amino acids: CASSYSGLHNEQFF.

This chain links TRBV29-1 with TRBJ1-1; D is undetermined. Germline CDR1 and CDR2: SQVTM and ANQGSEA. The CDR3 runs to 12 residues. Between the trimmed V and J ends, which lost 4 bases and 5 bases, there was a span of 11 bases. The CDR3 bases are TGCAGCGTTGCCCCCACTGCAACTGAAGCTTTCTTT. Amino acid sequence: CSVAPTATEAFF.